Following are 28 T cell receptor beta chains from one sample sequenced in a study of blood T cell repertoires in COVID-19. Repertoires were generated with immunoSEQ multiplex PCR, while TCRdb's copy carries only in-frame clones and drops some. Here the sample spans about 370,000 clones, roughly 90% being singletons. The source material was PBMCs or T cells enriched from blood (not recorded which). The receptors derive from a woman aged 40 to 50 who had been exposed to COVID-19.

The V gene is TRBV30, the J gene TRBJ1-3; weak D call: TRBD1 (6 bases). The germline V gene has CDR1 GTSNPN and CDR2 SVGIG (reference sequence). This CDR3 has 16 residues. V was pared by 3 bases and J by 5 bases, with 20 bases between. The CDR3 sequence is CAWSTQTTGRRNTIYF. The CDR3, as DNA: TGTGCCTGGAGCACCCAAACTACAGGGAGACGAAACACCATATATTTT.

The rearrangement uses TRBV9 and TRBJ2-2, with D perhaps matching TRBD1 (6 bases). V lost 7 bases to trimming and J lost 3 bases, with 13 bases between them. The germline gives CDR1 SGDLS, CDR2 YYNGEE. The CDR3 covers 14 residues. The CDR3 region has the DNA TGTGCCAGCGGTAGGGGGACCTACACCGGGGAGCTGTTTTTT. It specifies CASGRGTYTGELFF.

The rearrangement uses TRBV9 and TRBJ1-1; tentatively, D is TRBD1 (5 bases). The length of the CDR3 is 16 residues. V gave up 1 base and J gave up 0 bases, with 13 bases separating them. Germline values: CDR1 SGDLS, CDR2 YYNGEE. CDR3 DNA: TGTGCCAGCAGCGTAACCCAGGGCCACATGAACACTGAAGCTTTCTTT. Protein: CASSVTQGHMNTEAFF. Variable domain in full (rest from reference TRBV9 and TRBJ1-1): DSGVTQTPKHLITATGQRVTLRCSPRSGDLSVYWYQQSLDQGLQFLIQYYNGEERAKGNILERFSAQQFPDLHSELNLSSLELGDSALYFCASSVTQGHMNTEAFFGQGTRLTVV.

The chain recombines TRBV5-1 with TRBJ2-7, with a weak D call TRBD2 (5 bases). V was shortened by 3 bases and J by 0 bases, with 10 bases between the two germline ends. Germline V gene lookup returns CDR1 SGHRS and CDR2 YFSETQ. CDR3 length equals 14 residues. CDR3 protein: CASSSAGTSYEQYF. The CDR3 coding sequence is TGCGCCAGCAGCTCGGCGGGCACCTCCTACGAGCAGTACTTC.

The genes are TRBV19 and TRBJ1-5; D may be TRBD1 (6 bases). The CDR3 spans 13 residues. Germline CDR1 is LNHDA and CDR2 is SQIVND (reference sequence). V was pared by 10 bases and J by 2 bases, with 12 bases between. This CDR3 is CATQGSGNQPQHF. CDR3 nucleotides: TGTGCCACCCAGGGGTCAGGCAATCAGCCCCAGCATTTT.

This chain connects TRBV2 to TRBJ2-1; D is ambiguous. Looked up from germline, CDR1 is SNHLY and CDR2 is FYNNEI. CDR3 size: 15 residues. The ends were cut back, 0 bases at V and 4 bases at J, with 10 bases in the middle. CDR3 sequence (DNA): TGTGCCAGCAGTGAAGCGCGGAGCTTATACAATGAGCAGTTCTTC. Its translation: CASSEARSLYNEQFF.

The J gene is TRBJ1-4, the V gene TRBV28, with D unresolved. V dropped 7 bases and J dropped 7 bases, with 13 bases sitting between them. The CDR3 contains 13 residues. CDR1 and CDR2 from the germline V gene are MDHEN and SYDVKM. The CDR3 spells CASTPLGSEKLFF. CDR3 sequence (DNA): TGTGCCAGCACCCCCTTGGGGAGTGAAAAACTGTTTTTT.

This chain connects TRBV24-1 to TRBJ2-1, with 7 bases identical to TRBD2. Germline assignment: CDR1 KGHDR and CDR2 SFDVKD. This CDR3 is built from 18 residues. V gave up 0 bases and J gave up 1 base; unmatched junction bases: 8. In DNA, the CDR3 is TGTGCCACCAGTGATTTGAAGCGGCGGGAGTCGTCCTACAATGAGCAGTTCTTC. This encodes CATSDLKRRESSYNEQFF.

CDR3 sequence (DNA): TGCGCCAGCAGCTTGGAGGGGGATCACTATGGCTACACCTTC. As protein: CASSLEGDHYGYTF. V and J are TRBV5-1 and TRBJ1-2; tentative D call: TRBD1 (6 bases). In germline, CDR1 is SGHRS, CDR2 YFSETQ. V lost 0 bases and J 3 bases, leaving 9 bases between the germline ends. The CDR3 is 14 residues long.

The chain recombines TRBV5-8 with TRBJ2-6; TRBD1 might be the D (5 bases). This CDR3 has 18 amino acids. Germline CDR1 is SGHTS and CDR2 is YDEGEE. V was cut by 1 base and J by 0 bases, with 14 bases left in between. The CDR3 coding sequence is TGTGCCAGCAGCTTGTTCCAAGGGGCAGGCTCTGGGGCCAACGTCCTGACTTTC. Translating it yields CASSLFQGAGSGANVLTF.

The rearrangement links TRBV30 to TRBJ1-5; D ambiguous. The CDR3 runs 16 residues. CDR1 and CDR2 from the germline V gene are GTSNPN and SVGIG (reference sequence). V lost 1 base, J lost 3 bases, and 16 bases lay in between. CDR3 in amino acids: CAWSDLLRGTNQPQHF. In DNA form, the CDR3 reads TGTGCCTGGAGTGACCTCCTGCGGGGTACCAATCAGCCCCAGCATTTT.

The chain employs TRBV30 and TRBJ2-1, with 7 bases identical to TRBD2. V trimming: 5 bases; J trimming: 2 bases; junction bases outside the gene matches: 6. This CDR3 contains 14 residues. Germline V gene lookup returns CDR1 GTSNPN and CDR2 SVGIG (reference sequence). DNA for the CDR3: TGTGCCTGGGGTGGACTAGGGCCCTACAATGAGCAGTTCTTC. This gives the protein CAWGGLGPYNEQFF.

The chain combines TRBV7-8 with TRBJ1-2; D perhaps matches TRBD1 (6 bases). Trimming cost V 4 bases and J 1 base, with 13 bases left between them. Looked up from germline, CDR1 is SGHVS and CDR2 is FQNEAQ. The CDR3 has 15 amino acids. CDR3 DNA: TGTGCCAGCAGCTCAAGCGGACAGCATAACTATGGCTACACCTTC. Amino acids: CASSSSGQHNYGYTF.

A note on this clone: In the same sample, other DNA sequences code for this CDR3. The rearrangement links TRBV6-1 to TRBJ1-3; D is unclear. Trimming removed 3 bases from V and 0 bases from J, with 6 bases in between. This CDR3 has 14 amino acids. The germline gives CDR1 MNHNS, CDR2 SASEGT. CDR3 bases: TGTGCCAGCAGTGAGATCAGCTCTGGAAACACCATATATTTT. It yields the protein CASSEISSGNTIYF.

The chain employs TRBV10-3 and TRBJ1-2, with 7 bases lining up with TRBD1. CDR1 and CDR2 (germline): ENHRY, SYGVKD. The J segment lost 2 bases and the V segment lost 5 bases, leaving 8 bases of the junction unmatched. The CDR3 runs 15 residues. The CDR3 nucleotides read TGTGCCATCAGTAAGGAGACAGGGCTGAACTATGGCTACACCTTC. It encodes CAISKETGLNYGYTF.

The chain uses TRBV3-1 (or the pseudogene TRBV3-2) and TRBJ2-5; D might be TRBD1 (6 bases). V was pared by 2 bases and J by 0 bases, with 7 bases between. The CDR3 contains 14 residues. Germline CDR1 is LGHDT and CDR2 is YNNKEL (reference sequence). The CDR3, as DNA: TGTGCCAGCAGCCAAAGGACAGACCAAGAGACCCAGTACTTC. This translates into CASSQRTDQETQYF.

By sample fraction, this clone is medium-sized. The chain is built from TRBV6-5 and TRBJ2-7; 7 bases align to TRBD2. The CDR3 runs 13 residues. Germline CDR1 is MNHEY and CDR2 is SVGAGI. Losses at the gene ends were 5 bases for V and 3 bases for J; bases not matched to a gene: 4. The CDR3 is CASSKREGYEQYF. CDR3 sequence (DNA): TGTGCCAGCAGTAAAAGGGAGGGCTACGAGCAGTACTTC.

The chain carries TRBV12-1 and TRBJ1-5. TRBV12-1 corresponds to a pseudogene. The CDR3 is 17 residues long. The CDR3 DNA follows: TGTGCCAGCAGCTACCTACCGGGAAGAAAGCGCAATCAGCCCCAGCATTTT. Protein: CASSYLPGRKRNQPQHF.

The rearrangement uses TRBV29-1 and TRBJ1-1; D is ambiguous. The germline V gene has CDR1 SQVTM and CDR2 ANQGSEA. Trimming pared 5 bases from V and 2 bases from J, leaving 6 bases between. The CDR3 is 11 amino acids. DNA of the CDR3: TGCAGCGTTTCCATTAACACTGAAGCTTTCTTT. Protein sequence: CSVSINTEAFF.

The chain combines TRBV2 with TRBJ2-1; 9 positions match TRBD1. Per the germline V gene, CDR1 is SNHLY and CDR2 is FYNNEI. V lost 0 bases, J lost 16 bases, and 10 bases stayed unmatched. The CDR3 runs 14 residues. The CDR3 is CASSEAGGGTGQFF. CDR3 sequence (DNA): TGTGCCAGCAGTGAAGCGGGAGGGGGGACAGGGCAATTCTTC.

The J gene is TRBJ2-1, the V gene TRBV15, with TRBD2 matching over 11 bases. CDR1 LNHNV and CDR2 YYDKDF come from the germline V gene (reference sequence). With V trimmed by 0 bases and J by 6 bases, 7 bases remained unmatched. The CDR3 loop spans 17 amino acids. The CDR3 reads CATSRDGLAGGSNEQFF. In DNA, the CDR3 is TGTGCCACCAGCAGAGATGGGCTAGCGGGAGGCTCCAATGAGCAGTTCTTC.

The rearrangement joins TRBV29-1 to TRBJ1-1, with D possibly being TRBD1 (6 bases). Germline V gene lookup returns CDR1 SQVTM and CDR2 ANQGSEA. V dropped 7 bases and J dropped 5 bases, with 14 bases sitting between them. The CDR3 is 12 residues long. CDR3 protein: CSGGGVGTEAFF. In DNA form, the CDR3 reads TGCAGCGGAGGGGGGGTAGGGACTGAAGCTTTCTTT.

The CDR3 coding sequence is TGTGCCAGCAGCTTTTTTCAGGGAGGCTACGAGCAGTACTTC. Protein product: CASSFFQGGYEQYF. The rearrangement uses TRBV5-6 and TRBJ2-7, with a tentative D call TRBD2 (6 bases). The length of the CDR3 is 14 residues. Trimming shortened V by 2 bases and J by 3 bases, and 12 bases separated the two germline ends. CDR1 and CDR2 (germline): SGHDT, YYEEEE.

This chain joins TRBV10-3 and TRBJ1-5; D is uncertain. This CDR3 has 12 amino acids. V shed 0 bases and J shed 16 bases, with 13 bases lying between them. Germline CDR1 is ENHRY and CDR2 is SYGVKD. CDR3 protein: CAISESGSREHF. The CDR3 nucleotides are TGTGCCATCAGTGAGTCGGGCAGCCGCGAACATTTT.

The rearrangement uses TRBV7-9 and TRBJ1-2, with 8 nucleotides matching TRBD1. The CDR3 has 14 residues. V shed 5 bases, J shed 8 bases, and the junction held 10 bases outside the gene matches. Germline CDR1 and CDR2: SEHNR and FQNEAQ (reference sequence). CDR3 protein: CASSPIDRGKGYTF. DNA of the CDR3: TGTGCCAGCAGCCCCATCGACAGGGGTAAAGGCTACACCTTC.

The V gene is TRBV30, the J gene TRBJ2-1, with D tentatively TRBD1 (6 bases). Trimming pared 3 bases from V and 2 bases from J, leaving 11 bases between. Germline loops: CDR1 GTSNPN, CDR2 SVGIG (reference sequence). The CDR3 extends over 14 amino acids. The CDR3 DNA is TGTGCCTGGAGGGCAGGGGTAACCTACAATGAGCAGTTCTTC. Translated, it gives CAWRAGVTYNEQFF. The complete variable domain, with remaining parts taken from reference TRBV30 and TRBJ2-1, reads SQTIHQWPATLVQPVGSPLSLECTVEGTSNPNLYWYRQAAGRGLQLLFYSVGIGQISSEVPQNLSASRPQDRQFILSSKKLLLSDSGFYLCAWRAGVTYNEQFFGPGTRLTVL.

V is TRBV7-6 and J is TRBJ1-5; tentatively, D is TRBD1 (5 bases). The V gene lost 5 bases and the J gene lost 2 bases, with 13 bases spanning the gap. Per the germline V gene, CDR1 is SGHVS and CDR2 is FNYEAQ. This CDR3 has 15 amino acids. The CDR3: CASSPTVLGNQPQHF. Here the CDR3 DNA reads TGTGCCAGCAGCCCGACAGTGTTGGGCAATCAGCCCCAGCATTTT.

The gene calls are TRBV16 and TRBJ1-1; a weak D match, TRBD1 (6 bases). The CDR3 length is 16 residues. CDR1 and CDR2 (germline): KGHSY, FQNENV. V lost 7 bases, J lost 4 bases, and 22 bases lay in between. The CDR3 coding sequence is TGTGCCAGCATCACCCAACGGGGGGCGCGACTCACTGAAGCTTTCTTT. This gives the protein CASITQRGARLTEAFF.